This TCR beta chain was identified during a study of T cell responses to AZD1222 COVID-19 vaccine. Whole-study findings and limits: Spike-specific TCR breadth and depth rose after two AZD1222 doses. The sample set comprised mostly white British donors with more females, and clonal diversity was possibly underestimated.

In this sample, this clone turned up a few times. The antigen is undetermined. Sequencing was performed with immunoSEQ multiplex PCR; in TCRdb, only in-frame clones are kept and a portion is missing. This table has 95,000 to 100,000 clones, less than 85% appearing once. The CDR3 sequence is 12 residues long. The germline V and J ends were trimmed by 5 bases and 4 bases, with 9 bases remaining between them. The germline V gene encodes CDR1 SEHNR and CDR2 FQNEAQ (reference sequence). This receptor was obtained from an adult who received the AZD1222 COVID-19 vaccine. The genes are TRBV7-9 and TRBJ2-7; D is perhaps TRBD2 (6 bases). The input for sequencing was peripheral blood, taken 28 days after the second AZD1222 dose. The CDR3 nucleotides read TGTGCCAGCAGCCGAGGGACTTACGAGCAGTACTTC. It codes for CASSRGTYEQYF.